Each of the 18 T cell receptor beta chains below was sequenced from the same sample in a study of B cell selection in AIRE deficiency. Conventional CD4 T cells were sorted as CD4+CD127+ cells. Clones were sequenced by immunoSEQ multiplex PCR, and TCRdb holds only the in-frame ones, with some missing. Among approximately 19,000 clones listed, about 97% were seen once. Sample: conventional CD4+ T cells sorted from PBMCs. These TCRs come from a human donor with AIRE deficiency.

V and J are TRBV6-5 and TRBJ1-2; no firm D call. This CDR3 spans 13 amino acids. The V gene's germline CDR1 is MNHEY and CDR2 SVGAGI. V lost 2 bases and J 4 bases, leaving 8 bases between the germline ends. CDR3 sequence (DNA): TGTGCCAGCAGTTACGCGAGGGTCTATGGCTACACCTTC. Translating it yields CASSYARVYGYTF.

The chain couples TRBV11-2 to TRBJ2-5; perhaps D is TRBD1 or TRBD2 (6 bases each). V lost 1 base and J 5 bases, leaving 11 bases between the germline ends. There are 14 residues in the CDR3. Germline-derived CDR1 and CDR2 are SGHAT and FQNNGV. This CDR3 reads CASSLVGGEETQYF. In DNA form, the CDR3 reads TGTGCCAGCAGCTTAGTGGGGGGCGAGGAGACCCAGTACTTC.

The gene calls are TRBV29-1 and TRBJ1-1; 8 nucleotides align to TRBD1. Germline assignment: CDR1 SQVTM and CDR2 ANQGSEA. The CDR3 loop spans 13 amino acids. The J segment lost 1 base and the V segment lost 5 bases, leaving 3 bases of the junction unmatched. The CDR3 loop reads CSVWGQENTEAFF. CDR3 nucleotide sequence: TGCAGCGTTTGGGGACAGGAGAACACTGAAGCTTTCTTT.

This chain joins TRBV6-5 and TRBJ1-2; possible D gene TRBD1, 6 bases. The CDR3 has 14 residues. Germline V gene lookup returns CDR1 MNHEY and CDR2 SVGAGI. Trimming shortened V by 2 bases and J by 11 bases, and 18 bases separated the two germline ends. CDR3: CASSYMGGGPIYTF. The CDR3 nucleotides are TGTGCCAGCAGTTACATGGGGGGCGGCCCAATTTACACCTTC.

This chain links TRBV4-1 with TRBJ1-3, with D maybe TRBD1 (6 bases). V lost 2 bases and J lost 3, with 14 bases in between. The CDR3 is made up of 16 amino acids. Germline CDR1 and CDR2: MGHRA and YSYEKL. The CDR3 region is CASSQQQGFFGNTIYF. The CDR3 DNA is TGCGCCAGCAGCCAACAACAGGGATTTTTTGGAAACACCATATATTTT.

V gene TRBV18 combines with J gene TRBJ1-1; 7 bases map to TRBD1. Germline assignment: CDR1 KGHSH and CDR2 LQKENI. There are 14 residues in the CDR3. The V gene end was trimmed by 4 bases and the J gene end by 5 bases; junction bases not matched to a gene: 7. CDR3 nucleotides: TGTGCCAGCTCACAGGACAGGTCGGGGACTGAAGCTTTCTTT. It codes for CASSQDRSGTEAFF. Using reference TRBV18 and TRBJ1-1 for the parts outside the CDR3, the full variable domain is NAGVMQNPRHLVRRRGQEARLRCSPMKGHSHVYWYRQLPEEGLKFMVYLQKENIIDESGMPKERFSAEFPKEGPSILRIQQVVRGDSAAYFCASSQDRSGTEAFFGQGTRLTVV.

In nucleotides, the CDR3 is TGTGCCAGCTCACCATGGTCTGGGGGTCAGCCCCAGCATTTT. Residues: CASSPWSGGQPQHF. The chain joins TRBV18 to TRBJ1-5, with D perhaps matching TRBD1 (5 bases). Looked up from germline, CDR1 is KGHSH and CDR2 is LQKENI. CDR3 length equals 14 residues. V dropped 2 bases and J dropped 6 bases, with 11 bases sitting between them. Complete variable domain (other parts from reference TRBV18 and TRBJ1-5): NAGVMQNPRHLVRRRGQEARLRCSPMKGHSHVYWYRQLPEEGLKFMVYLQKENIIDESGMPKERFSAEFPKEGPSILRIQQVVRGDSAAYFCASSPWSGGQPQHFGDGTRLSIL.

The V gene is TRBV5-1, the J gene TRBJ2-3; D is undetermined. The CDR3 length is 15 residues. V was cut by 4 bases and J by 6 bases, with 18 bases left in between. The germline V gene encodes CDR1 SGHRS and CDR2 YFSETQ. CDR3 bases: TGCGCCAGCAGCCAAGACGGAAACCCTGGGGATACGCAGTATTTT. Its protein product is CASSQDGNPGDTQYF.

V and J are TRBV2 and TRBJ1-1; no clear D gene. CDR1 and CDR2 from the germline V gene are SNHLY and FYNNEI. Trimming took 5 bases from V and 4 from J, leaving 8 bases between them. The CDR3 runs to 12 residues. This CDR3 is CASSTSSTEAFF. As DNA, the CDR3 is TGTGCCAGCAGTACCTCGTCCACTGAAGCTTTCTTT.

CDR3 DNA sequence: TGTGCCACCAGCAGAGATATAGCAGGTCAGCCCCAGCATTTT. Translation gives CATSRDIAGQPQHF. V usage is TRBV15 and J usage is TRBJ1-5; no definite D call. There are 14 residues in the CDR3. CDR1 is LNHNV, CDR2 YYDKDF, per germline (reference sequence). Trimming removed 0 bases at V and 6 bases at J, with 9 bases between.

The gene calls are TRBV18 and TRBJ2-1; TRBD2 matches 12 bases. CDR1 is KGHSH and CDR2 is LQKENI in the germline V gene. The CDR3 length is 16 residues. Trimming removed 5 bases from V and 6 bases from J; junction bases left unmatched: 8. In DNA form, the CDR3 reads TGTGCCAGCTCAACGACTTCTAGCGGGAGGGCCAATGAGCAGTTCTTC. This sequence encodes CASSTTSSGRANEQFF.

The chain has TRBV5-6 and TRBJ1-6; perhaps TRBD1 as D (5 bases). The CDR3 loop spans 15 amino acids. Trimming shortened V by 5 bases and J by 5 bases, and 14 bases separated the two germline ends. The V gene's germline CDR1 is SGHDT and CDR2 YYEEEE. The chain's CDR3 is CASSDTAGNNSPLHF. The CDR3 DNA is TGTGCCAGCAGTGACACGGCAGGGAATAATTCACCCCTCCACTTT.

J is TRBJ2-3 and V is TRBV28; TRBD2 agrees at 7 bases. The CDR3 spans 14 residues. The germline V gene encodes CDR1 MDHEN and CDR2 SYDVKM. J lost 6 bases, V lost 7 bases, and 10 bases had no gene match. CDR3 sequence (DNA): TGTGCCAGCACCTTAAGTGGGGGGGTGGATACGCAGTATTTT. Amino acid sequence: CASTLSGGVDTQYF.

This rearrangement joins TRBV4-1 to TRBJ1-1; D uncertain. The CDR3 is 17 residues long. V gave up 0 bases and J gave up 2 bases, with 16 bases separating them. CDR1 MGHRA and CDR2 YSYEKL come from the germline V gene. The CDR3 nucleotides are TGCGCCAGCAGCCAAGAGCGGTGGATAGGGTCTAACACTGAAGCTTTCTTT. Residues: CASSQERWIGSNTEAFF.

The genes are TRBV5-1 and TRBJ1-1; 7 nucleotides line up with TRBD1. The CDR3 runs to 15 residues. The trim removed 0 bases at V and 2 bases at J, leaving 4 bases unmatched. In germline, CDR1 is SGHRS, CDR2 YFSETQ. In DNA form, the CDR3 reads TGCGCCAGCAGCTTGGTGACAGGGCTCAACACTGAAGCTTTCTTT. It is translated as CASSLVTGLNTEAFF. Full variable domain (remainder filled in from reference TRBV5-1 and TRBJ1-1): KAGVTQTPRYLIKTRGQQVTLSCSPISGHRSVSWYQQTPGQGLQFLFEYFSETQRNKGNFPGRFSGRQFSNSRSEMNVSTLELGDSALYLCASSLVTGLNTEAFFGQGTRLTVV.

The rearrangement uses TRBV11-3 and TRBJ2-5; 7 bases are shared with TRBD1. CDR1 and CDR2 from the germline V gene are SGHNT and YENEEA. After removal of 6 bases from V and 4 bases from J, the junction contained 2 bases not matched to a gene. The CDR3 spans 12 residues. The CDR3 bases are TGTGCCAGCAGGACAGGGACAGAGACCCAGTACTTC. Translating it yields CASRTGTETQYF.

The V and J genes are TRBV7-2 and TRBJ1-2; D ambiguous. V was cut by 0 bases and J by 7 bases, with 6 bases left in between. The CDR3 is made up of 12 amino acids. CDR1 and CDR2 (germline): SGHTA, FQGNSA. DNA for the CDR3: TGTGCCAGCAGCTTAGCGTTTGTTGGCTACACCTTC. This gives the protein CASSLAFVGYTF. The full variable domain, its missing parts supplied by reference TRBV7-2 and TRBJ1-2, is GAGVSQSPSNKVTEKGKDVELRCDPISGHTALYWYRQSLGQGLEFLIYFQGNSAPDKSGLPSDRFSAERTGGSVSTLTIQRTQQEDSAVYLCASSLAFVGYTFGSGTRLTVV.

This clone has a single count. The J gene is TRBJ1-5, the V gene TRBV12-5; no definite D call. This CDR3 comprises 13 residues. V was clipped by 3 bases and J by 7 bases, with 10 bases between them. Germline-derived CDR1 and CDR2 are LGHNT and FRNRAP. CDR3 in DNA: TGTGCTAGTGGTTTTGAAGGCGGGCAGCCCCAGCATTTT. This gives the protein CASGFEGGQPQHF.